This T cell receptor (beta chain) was observed in a study of identifying expanded T cells in peripheral blood. The V gene's germline CDR1 is MDHEN and CDR2 SYDVKM. With 6 bases clipped from V and 4 bases from J, the junction kept 15 bases outside the gene matches. This CDR3 contains 17 residues. In regard to this clone: Its antigen is not known.

Healthy donors had no documented immune events, such as infections, while sampled. Measured with immunoSEQ multiplex PCR; TCRdb has only the in-frame clones, and not every one. Of around 78,000 clones in the sample, approximately 84% were seen once. Broader study findings: Roughly 1.2 clones differed between technical replicates, versus 16.4 and 19 over time. Across healthy donors, higher total template counts meant significantly greater approximately 2-week count variance.

This chain connects TRBV28 to TRBJ1-3, with TRBD1 matching over 7 bases. The specimen sequenced was blood. The sequence was obtained from a person between 18 and 75 years old in good health. This CDR3 is CASSNRGGGRTGNTIYF. For the CDR3, the DNA is TGTGCCAGCAGCAACAGGGGCGGGGGGCGCACCGGAAACACCATATATTTT.